These 11 T cell receptor beta chains originate from one sample sequenced in a study of T cells after yellow fever vaccination (dated 2019 in TCRdb). The library was built by means of 5' RACE. Sequencing was carried out with an Illumina HiSeq 2500. The public sequencing data were trimmed at Q25 with fastp and processed into clonotypes with MiXCR by TCRdb, which kept only in-frame beta chains. Identical CDR3 protein sequences are pooled into one entry, listed with their most common genes and DNA. This sample lists a few hundred thousand distinct CDR3 sequences; about a sixth were detected once. The ten largest clonotypes hold around 16% of the sample. What this sample's treatment or condition label stands for: live attenuated yellow fever vaccine strain. The sequencing here drew on PBMCs, taken 5 days after the first yellow fever vaccination. These receptors were collected from a man aged 18 to 35 who received the YFV17D yellow fever vaccine.

This chain uses TRBV5-4 with TRBJ1-5; the match to TRBD1 covers 8 bases. The ends lost 4 bases at V and 6 bases at J; junction bases unmatched: 6. The CDR3 runs 14 residues. Per germline, CDR1 SGHNT and CDR2 YYREEE (reference sequence). The CDR3 is CASSAGGGGQPQHF. DNA for the CDR3: TGTGCCAGCAGCGCAGGGGGCGGAGGTCAGCCCCAGCATTTT. Supplemented by reference TRBV5-4 and TRBJ1-5, the full variable domain reads ETGVTQSPTHLIKTRGQQVTLRCSSQSGHNTVSWYQQALGQGPQFIFQYYREEENGRGNFPPRFSGLQFPNYSSELNVNALELDDSALYLCASSAGGGGQPQHFGDGTRLSIL.

The chain recombines TRBV5-6 with TRBJ2-1; D gene ambiguous. Per germline, CDR1 SGHDT and CDR2 YYEEEE. The CDR3 is made up of 14 amino acids. V lost 4 bases and J 6 bases, leaving 14 bases between the germline ends. This CDR3 reads CASSHGPAANEQFF. As DNA, the CDR3 is TGTGCCAGCAGCCATGGACCGGCAGCCAATGAGCAGTTCTTC.

The V gene is TRBV7-9, the J gene TRBJ2-3; TRBD1 or TRBD2 may be the D gene (5 bases each). Germline lookup yields CDR1 SEHNR and CDR2 FQNEAQ (reference sequence). Trimming shortened V by 5 bases and J by 3 bases, and 12 bases separated the two germline ends. The CDR3 contains 14 residues. CDR3 residues: CASSRGDRTDTQYF. The CDR3 nucleotides are TGTGCCAGCAGCCGAGGGGATAGGACAGATACGCAGTATTTT.

Here the CDR3 DNA reads TGCGCCAGCAGCCAAATGGGTACCTCAACTAATGAAAAACTGTTTTTT. This sequence encodes CASSQMGTSTNEKLFF. The chain carries TRBV4-1 and TRBJ1-4; D is unclear. The germline V gene encodes CDR1 MGHRA and CDR2 YSYEKL. V lost 2 bases and J lost 0, with 10 bases in between. This CDR3 contains 16 residues.

This clonotype has a handful of counts. The chain joins TRBV20-1 to TRBJ2-3, with D perhaps matching TRBD1 (6 bases). CDR1 and CDR2 from the germline V gene are DFQATT and SNEGSKA (reference sequence). The V gene lost 6 bases and the J gene lost 2 bases, with 30 bases spanning the gap. The CDR3 extends over 19 amino acids. The CDR3 reads CSALAIYSGKGVNTDTQYF. The CDR3 DNA reads as TGCAGTGCCCTTGCGATATACAGTGGAAAGGGGGTAAACACAGATACGCAGTATTTT.

Only one count was recorded for this clonotype. The chain has TRBV7-9 and TRBJ2-3; TRBD1 or TRBD2 may be the D gene (6 bases each). Trimming cost V 1 base and J 3 bases, with 14 bases left between them. This CDR3 has 16 residues. Germline lookup yields CDR1 SEHNR and CDR2 FQNEAQ (reference sequence). CDR3 nucleotides: TGTGCCAGCAGCTTAGTGGTCGGGGGCGATACAGATACGCAGTATTTT. Protein: CASSLVVGGDTDTQYF.

This rearrangement joins TRBV30 to TRBJ1-6; D is unclear. V was trimmed by 2 bases and J by 14 bases, leaving 19 bases between them. CDR1 and CDR2 (germline): GTSNPN, SVGIG (reference sequence). CDR3 length: 14 residues. CDR3 region: CAWSSGRVRLALHF. In DNA, the CDR3 is TGTGCCTGGAGTAGCGGCAGAGTGAGACTGGCCCTCCACTTT.

A few counts support this clonotype. The chain joins TRBV6-1 to TRBJ2-2; 9 bases line up with TRBD1. The CDR3 has 14 residues. Losses at the gene ends were 4 bases for V and 7 bases for J; bases not matched to a gene: 4. CDR1 is MNHNS and CDR2 is SASEGT in the germline V gene. The CDR3 nucleotides are TGTGCCAGCAGTGCACAGGGGGCGGTCGGGGAGCTGTTTTTT. It yields the protein CASSAQGAVGELFF.

This clonotype occurred a few times. The V and J genes are TRBV7-9 and TRBJ1-2; 9 bases are a match to TRBD1. V lost 3 bases, J lost 12 bases, and 11 bases stayed unmatched. CDR3 length: 14 residues. The germline CDR1 and CDR2 sequences are SEHNR and FQNEAQ (reference sequence). CDR3 sequence (DNA): TGTGCCAGCAGCTTGGTAAACAGGGGGCCGGCGGACACCTTC. It codes for CASSLVNRGPADTF. Variable domain in full (rest from reference TRBV7-9 and TRBJ1-2): DTGVSQNPRHKITKRGQNVTFRCDPISEHNRLYWYRQTLGQGPEFLTYFQNEAQLEKSRLLSDRFSAERPKGSFSTLEIQRTEQGDSAMYLCASSLVNRGPADTFGSGTRLTVV.

This clonotype has only a few counts. The chain links TRBV20-1 to TRBJ2-2; D is ambiguous. Germline V CDR1 and CDR2: DFQATT, SNEGSKA (reference sequence). The CDR3 is made up of 15 amino acids. V shed 0 bases and J shed 6 bases, with 14 bases lying between them. CDR3 region: CSARDIGLPPGELFF. CDR3 nucleotide sequence: TGCAGTGCTAGAGATATCGGGCTACCACCCGGGGAGCTGTTTTTT.

The genes are TRBV7-2 and TRBJ2-7, with TRBD1 matching 10 bases. Losses at the gene ends were 5 bases for V and 3 bases for J; bases not matched to a gene: 10. Germline lookup yields CDR1 SGHTA and CDR2 FQGNSA. The CDR3 consists of 16 residues. CDR3 coding DNA: TGTGCCAGCAGCCAGACCTGGGACAGGGGCTTCTACGAGCAGTACTTC. It is translated as CASSQTWDRGFYEQYF.